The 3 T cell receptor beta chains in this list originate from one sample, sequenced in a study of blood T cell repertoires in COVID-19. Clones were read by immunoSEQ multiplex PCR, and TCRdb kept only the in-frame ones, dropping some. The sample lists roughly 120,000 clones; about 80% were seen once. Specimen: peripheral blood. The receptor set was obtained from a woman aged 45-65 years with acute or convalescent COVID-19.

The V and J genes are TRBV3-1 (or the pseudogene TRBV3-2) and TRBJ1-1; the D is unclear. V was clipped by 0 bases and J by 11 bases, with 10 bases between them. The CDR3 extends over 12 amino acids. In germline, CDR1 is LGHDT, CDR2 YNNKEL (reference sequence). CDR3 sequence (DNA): TGTGCCAGCAGCCAAGAGAGGAATCTGGCTTTCTTT. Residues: CASSQERNLAFF.

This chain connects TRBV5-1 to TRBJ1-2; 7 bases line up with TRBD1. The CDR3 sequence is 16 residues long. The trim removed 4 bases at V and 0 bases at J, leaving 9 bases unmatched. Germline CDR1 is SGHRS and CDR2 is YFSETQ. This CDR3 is CASSPGQVQANYGYTF. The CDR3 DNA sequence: TGCGCCAGCAGCCCCGGACAGGTTCAAGCTAACTATGGCTACACCTTC.

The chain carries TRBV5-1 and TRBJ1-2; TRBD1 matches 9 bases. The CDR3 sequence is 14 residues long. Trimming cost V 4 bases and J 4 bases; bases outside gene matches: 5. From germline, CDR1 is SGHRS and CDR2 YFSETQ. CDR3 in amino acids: CASSRDRAVYGYTF. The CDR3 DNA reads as TGCGCCAGCAGCCGGGACAGGGCGGTCTATGGCTACACCTTC.